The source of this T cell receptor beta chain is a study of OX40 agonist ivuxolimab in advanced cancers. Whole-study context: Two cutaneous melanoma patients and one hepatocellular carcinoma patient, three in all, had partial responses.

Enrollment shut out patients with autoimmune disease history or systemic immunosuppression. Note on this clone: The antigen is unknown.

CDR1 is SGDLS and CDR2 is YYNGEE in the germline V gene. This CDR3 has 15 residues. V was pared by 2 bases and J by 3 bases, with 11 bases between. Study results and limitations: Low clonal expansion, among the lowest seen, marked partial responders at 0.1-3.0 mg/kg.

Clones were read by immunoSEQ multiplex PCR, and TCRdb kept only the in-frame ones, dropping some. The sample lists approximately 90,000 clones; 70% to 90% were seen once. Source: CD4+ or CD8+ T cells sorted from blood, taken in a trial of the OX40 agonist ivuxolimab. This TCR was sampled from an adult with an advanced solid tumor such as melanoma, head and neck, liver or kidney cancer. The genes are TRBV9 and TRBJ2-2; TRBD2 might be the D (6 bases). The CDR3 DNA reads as TGTGCCAGCAGCGTCGGCGGAGGGGACACCGGGGAGCTGTTTTTT. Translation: CASSVGGGDTGELFF.